Sequencing of this T cell receptor beta chain was carried out in a study of cytomegalovirus exposure and HLA in healthy donors. Findings of the study overall: Later analysis demonstrated an association between a missense DCLRE1C variant and TCR beta V- and J-gene trimming. Cytomegalovirus status was reportedly diagnosed by the classifier with high specificity and sensitivity. Most CMV-associated TCR beta chains appeared HLA-restricted in a later analysis. Upon later analysis, TCR association rates were observed to vary by HLA locus, being highest for DRB1 and lowest for HLA-C.

This CDR3 has 16 residues. In germline, CDR1 is SEHNR, CDR2 FQNEAQ (reference sequence). The V gene end was trimmed by 2 bases and the J gene end by 9 bases; junction bases not matched to a gene: 11. As concerns this clone: No antigen is known for it.

The PCR employed 60 Vbeta primers together with 13 Jbeta primers. Profiling relied on immunoSEQ multiplex PCR, and the TCRdb table lists in-frame clones only, not all of them. This sample's table reports about 82,000 clones. The chain is built from TRBV7-9 and TRBJ2-1; 9 nucleotides match TRBD2. The sample was PBMCs. The source of this sequence is a woman between 25 and 40 years old in good health and CMV-seronegative. CDR3 DNA: TGTGCCAGCAGCTTAAGGCGCGGGAGGGGATTGGGTGAGCAGTTCTTC. Its protein product is CASSLRRGRGLGEQFF.